The 8 T cell receptor beta chains in this list originate from one sample, sequenced in a study of long-term antiretroviral therapy in people with HIV. Version v3.0 of the immunoSEQ assay was performed at survey level. Profiled with immunoSEQ multiplex PCR; TCRdb holds only in-frame clones, not every one. The sample contains tens of thousands of clones, 65% to 90% of which appear only once. Material: unsorted PBMCs, obtained 1.2 years after starting antiretroviral therapy. These receptors were obtained from a man over 45 with HIV.

V is TRBV5-1 and J is TRBJ1-4, with TRBD1 matching over 7 bases. CDR3 length: 15 amino acids. Per germline, CDR1 SGHRS and CDR2 YFSETQ. After removal of 1 base from V and 0 bases from J, the junction contained 0 bases not matched to a gene. The CDR3 nucleotides are TGCGCCAGCAGCTTGACAGGGGCAACTAATGAAAAACTGTTTTTT. Translated, it gives CASSLTGATNEKLFF.

The chain uses TRBV30 and TRBJ2-7; possible D gene TRBD2, 5 bases. The CDR3 has 12 amino acids. V was clipped by 3 bases and J by 3 bases, with 9 bases between them. Germline V gene lookup returns CDR1 GTSNPN and CDR2 SVGIG (reference sequence). The CDR3 DNA follows: TGTGCCTGGAGCCCCCGGGGCTACGAGCAGTACTTC. Protein: CAWSPRGYEQYF.

The CDR3 loop is CASIYHGTGPYNEQFF. CDR3 bases: TGTGCCAGCATCTACCACGGGACAGGGCCTTACAATGAGCAGTTCTTC. The J gene is TRBJ2-1, the V gene TRBV6-6; 9 nucleotides line up with TRBD1. The germline CDR1 and CDR2 sequences are MNHNY and SVGAGI (reference sequence). The CDR3 has 16 residues. The junction had 11 bases not matched to a gene; V was cut back by 7 bases and J by 4 bases.

This chain links TRBV4-3 with TRBJ1-2, with D tentatively TRBD1 (6 bases). V was cut by 0 bases and J by 8 bases, with 16 bases left in between. The CDR3 length is 15 residues. Germline V gene data show CDR1 as LGHNA and CDR2 as YSLEER. The CDR3 region has the DNA TGCGCCAGCAGCCAAGATTGGGGGGGCGCGGGGGGCTACACCTTC. Translation gives CASSQDWGGAGGYTF.

The chain joins TRBV30 to TRBJ1-5; 12 nucleotides align to TRBD1. V shed 2 bases, J shed 2 bases, and the junction held 13 bases outside the gene matches. Germline V gives CDR1 GTSNPN, CDR2 SVGIG (reference sequence). This CDR3 is 19 amino acids long. The chain's CDR3 is CAWSFKGTGGSGGNQPQHF. DNA for the CDR3: TGTGCCTGGAGTTTTAAGGGGACAGGGGGCTCCGGGGGCAATCAGCCCCAGCATTTT.

The CDR3 loop reads CASAGDRGGRSQHF. In DNA, the CDR3 is TGTGCCAGTGCGGGGGACAGGGGGGGCCGATCCCAGCATTTT. The chain combines TRBV19 with TRBJ1-5, with 11 bases lining up with TRBD1. The CDR3 loop spans 14 amino acids. V was pared by 8 bases and J by 11 bases, with 11 bases of the junction left unmatched. Per the germline V gene, CDR1 is LNHDA and CDR2 is SQIVND (reference sequence).

The rearrangement links TRBV5-4 to TRBJ2-7; a weak D match, TRBD2 (5 bases). The germline V and J ends were trimmed by 0 bases and 4 bases, with 8 bases remaining between them. The CDR3 spans 13 residues. Germline assignment: CDR1 SGHNT and CDR2 YYREEE (reference sequence). The CDR3 here is CASSLGTQYEQYF. CDR3 bases: TGTGCCAGCAGCTTGGGGACTCAATACGAGCAGTACTTC.

This chain connects TRBV27 to TRBJ1-1; D not resolved. Germline CDR1 and CDR2: MNHEY and SMNVEV (reference sequence). The ends were cut back, 4 bases at V and 0 bases at J, with 9 bases in the middle. The CDR3 sequence is 14 residues long. The CDR3 nucleotides read TGTGCCAGCAGTTCAAGCTTCCTGAACACTGAAGCTTTCTTT. Amino acid sequence: CASSSSFLNTEAFF.